The 20 T cell receptor beta chains reported below all come from one sample, sequenced in a study of control samples from healthy donors and cancer patients. Method: immunoSEQ multiplex PCR; TCRdb's copy keeps in-frame clones and lacks some. Counted here are under 100,000 clones, approximately 93% occurring once; the ten biggest clones make up about 1.5%. The sample comprised blood. The receptors originated from a young woman in good health.

The chain combines TRBV10-3 with TRBJ2-3; weak D call: TRBD1 (6 bases). V was clipped by 9 bases and J by 0 bases, with 16 bases between them. This CDR3 is 15 amino acids long. The germline gives CDR1 ENHRY, CDR2 SYGVKD. The CDR3: CAISRGTDSTDTQYF. The DNA of the CDR3 is TGTGCCATATCAAGGGGGACGGACAGCACAGATACGCAGTATTTT.

This clone was counted a single time. The chain has TRBV5-1 and TRBJ1-4; weak D call: TRBD1 (5 bases). Germline assignment: CDR1 SGHRS and CDR2 YFSETQ. V was clipped by 1 base and J by 6 bases, with 7 bases between them. The CDR3 contains 13 residues. The CDR3: CASSLTGHEKLFF. The CDR3 nucleotides read TGCGCCAGCAGCTTGACAGGACATGAAAAACTGTTTTTT.

The genes are TRBV3-1 (or the pseudogene TRBV3-2) and TRBJ2-4; D possibly corresponds to TRBD1 (5 bases). The CDR3 sequence is 14 residues long. Germline-derived CDR1 and CDR2 are LGHDT and YNNKEL (reference sequence). V lost 1 base and J lost 9, with 13 bases in between. The CDR3 here is CASSQVGLWGIQYF. CDR3 coding DNA: TGTGCCAGCAGCCAAGTGGGGCTTTGGGGCATTCAGTACTTC.

The chain links TRBV6-5 to TRBJ1-1; no firm D call. The germline CDR1 and CDR2 sequences are MNHEY and SVGAGI. V gave up 5 bases and J gave up 1 base, with 8 bases separating them. The CDR3 is 13 residues long. Written as DNA, the CDR3 is TGTGCCAGCAGTCTGACTGAGAACACTGAAGCTTTCTTT. Residues: CASSLTENTEAFF.

The gene calls are TRBV4-1 and TRBJ2-3; TRBD2 aligns across 8 bases. Germline CDR1 and CDR2: MGHRA and YSYEKL. The CDR3 consists of 15 residues. J lost 3 bases, V lost 2 bases, and 4 bases had no gene match. The CDR3 loop reads CASSQTSGATDTQYF. The CDR3 DNA sequence: TGCGCCAGCAGCCAAACTAGCGGAGCTACAGATACGCAGTATTTT.

The rearrangement uses TRBV4-1 and TRBJ2-3; D may be TRBD2 (6 bases). Germline V gene sequence: CDR1 MGHRA, CDR2 YSYEKL. The germline V and J ends were trimmed by 4 bases and 5 bases, with 13 bases remaining between them. The CDR3 consists of 14 residues. The CDR3 protein is CASSRVSGGDTQYF. CDR3 sequence (DNA): TGCGCCAGCAGCCGCGTGTCCGGGGGAGATACGCAGTATTTT.

This rearrangement joins TRBV7-9 to TRBJ2-3; no clear D gene. V was shortened by 5 bases and J by 5 bases, with 11 bases between the two germline ends. CDR1 and CDR2 (germline): SEHNR, FQNEAQ (reference sequence). The CDR3 runs to 13 residues. The CDR3 DNA follows: TGTGCCAGCAGCGTTTCAGGAGAAGATACGCAGTATTTT. It yields the protein CASSVSGEDTQYF.

The chain uses TRBV6-5 and TRBJ2-7; D is uncertain. This CDR3 is 15 amino acids long. Germline V CDR1 and CDR2: MNHEY, SVGAGI. V gave up 2 bases and J gave up 4 bases, with 15 bases separating them. CDR3 sequence (DNA): TGTGCCAGCAGTTACCTGATTGGTTTTGAATACGAGCAGTACTTC. Residues: CASSYLIGFEYEQYF.

This clone occurred a few times. The chain combines TRBV7-3 with TRBJ2-2; 11 bases agree with TRBD1. Germline CDR1 is SGHTA and CDR2 is FQGTGA. The CDR3 has 15 residues. V shed 5 bases, J shed 4 bases, and the junction held 3 bases outside the gene matches. The CDR3 loop reads CASSPGTGGTGELFF. CDR3 in DNA: TGTGCCAGCAGCCCCGGGACAGGGGGCACCGGGGAGCTGTTTTTT.

The chain uses TRBV2 and TRBJ1-2; no firm D call. The CDR3 consists of 13 residues. V was clipped by 6 bases and J by 3 bases, with 11 bases between them. Germline assignment: CDR1 SNHLY and CDR2 FYNNEI. Here the CDR3 reads CASSADGDYGYTF. As DNA, the CDR3 is TGTGCCAGCAGCGCGGACGGTGACTATGGCTACACCTTC.

The chain uses TRBV5-5 and TRBJ1-2, with D hard to call. Germline assignment: CDR1 SGHKS and CDR2 YYEKEE (reference sequence). Trimming left V 4 bases short and J 8 bases short, with 18 bases between. The CDR3 consists of 14 residues. CDR3 protein: CASSPRTPFPGYTF. The CDR3 region has the DNA TGTGCCAGCAGCCCTAGGACCCCCTTTCCGGGCTACACCTTC.

The chain is built from TRBV6-4 and TRBJ2-2; a possible D gene is TRBD2 (5 bases). Trimming shortened V by 6 bases and J by 0 bases, and 20 bases separated the two germline ends. Per the germline V gene, CDR1 is MRHNA and CDR2 is SNTAGT. CDR3 size: 18 residues. Written as DNA, the CDR3 is TGTGCCAGCAGGGGGTGGGAAAGCGCGGGTACGAACACCGGGGAGCTGTTTTTT. It is translated as CASRGWESAGTNTGELFF.

The V gene is TRBV7-2, the J gene TRBJ2-2, with D unresolved. Germline V gives CDR1 SGHTA, CDR2 FQGNSA. The CDR3 runs 13 residues. Between the trimmed V and J ends, which lost 0 bases and 6 bases, there was a span of 5 bases. The CDR3: CASSLAVSGELFF. CDR3 in DNA: TGTGCCAGCAGCTTAGCGGTCTCCGGGGAGCTGTTTTTT.

The rearrangement uses TRBV2 and TRBJ2-1; maybe TRBD2 (5 bases). Germline assignment: CDR1 SNHLY and CDR2 FYNNEI. The CDR3 covers 14 residues. The germline V and J ends were trimmed by 3 bases and 6 bases, with 12 bases remaining between them. Written as DNA, the CDR3 is TGTGCCAGCAGTGATCGGTCTGGGAGCAATGAGCAGTTCTTC. The encoded protein is CASSDRSGSNEQFF.

The chain has TRBV28 and TRBJ1-2; no clear D gene. The CDR3 totals 13 residues. CDR1 and CDR2 (germline): MDHEN, SYDVKM. V gave up 3 bases and J gave up 6 bases, with 11 bases separating them. The CDR3 here is CASSLSGENGYTF. The CDR3 DNA is TGTGCCAGCAGTTTGTCCGGGGAGAATGGCTACACCTTC.

V gene TRBV7-9 combines with J gene TRBJ2-7; 10 positions match TRBD2. Per the germline V gene, CDR1 is SEHNR and CDR2 is FQNEAQ (reference sequence). CDR3 size: 14 residues. V was pared by 5 bases and J by 4 bases, with 5 bases of the junction left unmatched. The CDR3 region is CASSHSGRQYEQYF. DNA for the CDR3: TGTGCCAGCAGCCATAGCGGGAGGCAATACGAGCAGTACTTC.

The chain links TRBV27 to TRBJ1-1; unclear D gene. CDR1 and CDR2 from the germline V gene are MNHEY and SMNVEV (reference sequence). Trimming took 3 bases from V and 10 from J, leaving 24 bases between them. CDR3 length: 16 residues. CDR3 sequence: CASSFRASEGSMIAFF. The DNA of the CDR3 is TGTGCCAGCAGTTTCCGAGCGTCAGAGGGTTCGATGATAGCTTTCTTT.

The chain uses TRBV29-1 and TRBJ2-2, with TRBD1 identical over 7 bases. Germline loops: CDR1 SQVTM, CDR2 ANQGSEA. The length of the CDR3 is 12 residues. V gave up 6 bases and J gave up 5 bases; unmatched junction bases: 3. The chain's CDR3 is CSVGQATGELFF. The DNA of the CDR3 is TGCAGCGTAGGACAGGCTACCGGGGAGCTGTTTTTT.

This sequence joins TRBV9 and TRBJ2-2, with 7 bases that match TRBD1. CDR1 and CDR2 from the germline V gene are SGDLS and YYNGEE. The CDR3 spans 17 residues. V lost 7 bases, J lost 0 bases, and 12 bases stayed unmatched. CDR3 amino acids: CASSPQTGASNTGELFF. CDR3 nucleotides: TGTGCCAGCTCCCCCCAAACAGGGGCCTCGAACACCGGGGAGCTGTTTTTT.

The V call is TRBV19, the J call TRBJ1-2; the match to TRBD1 covers 11 bases. V lost 5 bases to trimming and J lost 4 bases; unmatched junction nucleotides: 6. Germline V gene data show CDR1 as LNHDA and CDR2 as SQIVND (reference sequence). This CDR3 region has 15 residues. In DNA, the CDR3 is TGTGCCAGTAGTCCTGGGACAGGGGGTGCCTATGGCTACACCTTC. Its translation is CASSPGTGGAYGYTF.